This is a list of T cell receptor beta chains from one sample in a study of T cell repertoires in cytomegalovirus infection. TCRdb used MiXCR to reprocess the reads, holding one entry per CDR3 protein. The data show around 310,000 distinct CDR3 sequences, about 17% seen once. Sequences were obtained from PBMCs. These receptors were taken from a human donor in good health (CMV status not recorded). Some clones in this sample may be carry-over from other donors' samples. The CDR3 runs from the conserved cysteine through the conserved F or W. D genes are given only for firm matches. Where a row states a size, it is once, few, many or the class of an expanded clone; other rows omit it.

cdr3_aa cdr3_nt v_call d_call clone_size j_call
CSARGGFLAKNIQYF TGCAGTGCTAGGGGCGGGTTCTTAGCCAAAAACATTCAGTACTTC TRBV20-1 NA few TRBJ2-4
CASSEQGTGELFF TGTGCCAGCAGTGAACAGGGCACCGGGGAGCTGTTTTTT TRBV6-1 NA NA TRBJ2-2
CASSQDETGNTIYF TGCGCCAGCAGCCAGGATGAGACTGGAAACACCATATATTTT TRBV4-1 NA few TRBJ1-3
CASSLAGQSNQPQHF TGTGCCAGCAGCTTAGCGGGACAAAGCAATCAGCCCCAGCATTTT TRBV11-2 NA NA TRBJ1-5
CATSVGPLGYNEQFF TGTGCCACCAGTGTTGGCCCCCTGGGGTACAATGAGCAGTTCTTC TRBV24-1 NA many TRBJ2-1
CASSLEGFNEKLFF TGTGCCAGCAGCTTAGAGGGCTTTAATGAAAAACTGTTTTTT TRBV7-9 NA many TRBJ1-4
CASSLHAGRYEQYF TGTGCCAGCAGCTTGCATGCTGGGAGATACGAGCAGTACTTC TRBV5-4 NA few TRBJ2-7
CASSTGTYGYTF TGTGCCAGCAGCACAGGGACCTATGGCTACACCTTC TRBV7-8 NA many TRBJ1-2
CASSLRTGLLGEAFF TGTGCCAGCAGCCTACGGACAGGGTTGTTGGGGGAAGCTTTCTTT TRBV28 TRBD1 few TRBJ1-1
CASSQDSRNTQYF TGCGCCAGCAGCCAAGACTCCAGAAATACGCAGTATTTT TRBV4-1 NA many TRBJ2-3
CASSSTDYEQYF TGTGCCAGCAGCTCGACAGACTACGAGCAGTACTTC TRBV7-8 NA many TRBJ2-7
CAIHDRDSEKLFF TGTGCCATCCACGACAGGGATTCGGAAAAACTGTTTTTT TRBV15 TRBD1 many TRBJ1-4
CASSQDQVGNQPQHF TGCGCCAGCAGCCAAGATCAGGTAGGCAATCAGCCCCAGCATTTT TRBV4-1 NA NA TRBJ1-5
CASSRPSTGWTEAFF TGTGCCAGCAGCCGACCTTCGACAGGGTGGACTGAAGCTTTCTTT TRBV11-2 TRBD1 few TRBJ1-1
CSARGPTDEKLFF TGCAGTGCTAGAGGGCCGACAGACGAAAAACTGTTTTTT TRBV20-1 NA few TRBJ1-4
CSGKQGSEYGYTF TGCAGCGGGAAACAGGGGTCGGAGTATGGCTACACCTTC TRBV20-1 TRBD1 once TRBJ1-2
CASSVGPDTDTQYF TGTGCCAGCAGCGTAGGTCCAGACACAGATACGCAGTATTTT TRBV9 NA few TRBJ2-3
CASSYGTGGAETQYF TGTGCCAGCAGTTACGGGACAGGGGGCGCAGAGACCCAGTACTTC TRBV6-5 TRBD1 many TRBJ2-5
CASRMMSSYNSPLHF TGTGCCAGTAGGATGATGAGCTCCTATAATTCACCCCTCCACTTT TRBV19 NA NA TRBJ1-6
CASSLPANVLTF TGTGCCAGCAGCTTACCGGCCAACGTCCTGACTTTC TRBV7-9 NA few TRBJ2-6
CASRRAGFTDMQYF TGTGCCAGCAGGCGAGCGGGGTTCACAGATATGCAGTATTTT TRBV6-1 TRBD2 once TRBJ2-3
CASSQENVSPYGYTF TGCGCCAGCAGCCAAGAGAACGTCAGTCCCTATGGCTACACCTTC TRBV4-1 NA few TRBJ1-2
CASSRIIYEQYF TGTGCCAGCAGCCGTATCATCTACGAGCAGTACTTC TRBV7-9 NA few TRBJ2-7
CASSQTGRGGPQHF TGTGCCAGCAGTCAGACAGGGCGTGGGGGGCCCCAGCATTTT TRBV6-6 TRBD1 few TRBJ1-5
CASSRRGSGGAFSSPDTQYF TGTGCCAGCAGCCGCCGGGGTAGCGGGGGGGCCTTTTCATCCCCAGATACGCAGTATTTT TRBV7-3 TRBD2 NA TRBJ2-3
CASSPGRGATDTQYF TGTGCCAGCAGCCCGGGAAGGGGGGCCACAGATACGCAGTATTTT TRBV11-3 NA NA TRBJ2-3
CASSLGTRNSPLHF TGTGCCAGCAGTTTGGGGACACGTAATTCACCCCTCCACTTT TRBV28 NA few TRBJ1-6
CASSPDEQETQYF TGTGCCAGCTCCCCGGACGAACAAGAGACCCAGTACTTC TRBV18 NA few TRBJ2-5
CASSPREQYF TGTGCCAGCAGCCCCAGGGAGCAGTACTTC TRBV27 NA NA TRBJ2-7
CASSQDPSYGYTF TGTGCCAGCAGCCAAGATCCTTCCTATGGCTACACCTTC TRBV14 NA NA TRBJ1-2
CSADGTQETQYF TGCAGTGCCGACGGAACCCAAGAGACCCAGTACTTC TRBV20-1 NA NA TRBJ2-5
CASSRWTSSYNEQFF TGTGCCAGCAGCCGCTGGACAAGCTCCTACAATGAGCAGTTCTTC TRBV6-2/TRBV6-3 NA many TRBJ2-1
CASSLVGTEIRQSNQPQHF TGTGCCAGCAGCTTAGTCGGGACAGAGATACGGCAAAGCAATCAGCCCCAGCATTTT TRBV7-4 TRBD1 NA TRBJ1-5
CASSRQGAPNQPQHF TGTGCCAGCAGTCGACAGGGGGCGCCCAATCAGCCCCAGCATTTT TRBV6-5 TRBD1 few TRBJ1-5
CASRTTGILYNEQFF TGTGCCAGCAGGACGACAGGGATCCTCTACAATGAGCAGTTCTTC TRBV6-1 TRBD1 few TRBJ2-1
CASSFLGQGAGEQYF TGTGCCAGCAGTTTCCTAGGACAGGGGGCGGGCGAGCAGTACTTC TRBV27 TRBD1 NA TRBJ2-7
CASSPRESNEQFF TGTGCCAGCAGCCCACGGGAGAGCAATGAGCAGTTCTTC TRBV7-2 NA many TRBJ2-1
CASIRVGGRSDEQFF TGTGCCAGCATCCGGGTCGGGGGCCGGAGCGATGAGCAGTTCTTC TRBV7-9 NA many TRBJ2-1
CASSELAGGDFNEQFF TGTGCCAGCAGTGAATTAGCGGGGGGGGACTTTAATGAGCAGTTCTTC TRBV6-1 TRBD2 many TRBJ2-1
CATSVEVFGTGFNQPQHF TGTGCCACATCCGTGGAAGTTTTCGGGACAGGGTTCAATCAGCCCCAGCATTTT TRBV6-1 TRBD1 many TRBJ1-5
CASSWGGRETQYF TGTGCCAGCAGCTGGGGGGGAAGGGAGACCCAGTACTTC TRBV12-3/TRBV12-4 TRBD2 NA TRBJ2-5